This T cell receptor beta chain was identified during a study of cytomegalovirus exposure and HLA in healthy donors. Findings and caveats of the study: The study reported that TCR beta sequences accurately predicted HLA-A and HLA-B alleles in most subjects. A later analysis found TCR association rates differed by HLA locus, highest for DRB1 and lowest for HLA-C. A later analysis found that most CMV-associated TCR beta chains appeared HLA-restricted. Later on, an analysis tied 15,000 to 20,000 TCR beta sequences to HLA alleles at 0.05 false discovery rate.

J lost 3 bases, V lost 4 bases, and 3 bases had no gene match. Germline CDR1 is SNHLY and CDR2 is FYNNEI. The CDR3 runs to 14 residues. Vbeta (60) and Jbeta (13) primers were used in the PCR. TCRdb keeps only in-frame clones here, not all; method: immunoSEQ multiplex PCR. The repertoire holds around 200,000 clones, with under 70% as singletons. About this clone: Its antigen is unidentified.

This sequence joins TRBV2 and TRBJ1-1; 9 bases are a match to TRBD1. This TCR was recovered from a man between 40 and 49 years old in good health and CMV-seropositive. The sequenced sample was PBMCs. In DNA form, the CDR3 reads TGTGCCAGCAGTGTCCGGGACAGGGACACTGAAGCTTTCTTT. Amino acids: CASSVRDRDTEAFF.